This TCR beta chain was captured by sequencing in a study of T cell repertoires in cytomegalovirus infection. Comments on this clonotype: Its antigen is not known.

Per the germline V gene, CDR1 is SNHLY and CDR2 is FYNNEI. This CDR3 contains 14 residues. The trim removed 6 bases at V and 8 bases at J, leaving 8 bases unmatched. TCRdb re-called the reads through MiXCR, storing one row per CDR3 protein. In the table there are some 940,000 distinct CDR3 sequences, roughly 30% of which are singletons. The TCR sequence derives from a human donor in good health (CMV status not recorded). Some clones in this sample may be carry-over from other donors' samples. This chain joins TRBV2 and TRBJ1-2; 11 nucleotides agree with TRBD1. The specimen was cultured CD8+ T cells from PBMCs, collected from culture after CMV antigen stimulation. CDR3 residues: CASRGGQGAGGYTF. The CDR3 bases are TGTGCCAGCAGAGGCGGACAGGGGGCAGGCGGCTACACCTTC.